These 9 T cell receptor beta chains were all obtained from the same sample, sequenced in a study of response to subunit inactivated influenza vaccine. One entry per CDR3 protein, called by TCRdb with MiXCR from the RT-PCR reads. Of over 150,000 distinct CDR3 sequences detected, around 11% appear once; the ten largest clones hold about a third. This sample comprised CD8+ T cells sorted from PBMCs, obtained around 25 months after vaccination. These receptors came from a man aged 50-75 years who received an inactivated influenza vaccine.

The chain joins TRBV4-3 to TRBJ1-4; TRBD1 is a possible D gene (5 bases). CDR3 length equals 14 residues. Germline CDR1 and CDR2: LGHNA and YSLEER. V lost 1 base to trimming and J lost 8 bases, with 11 bases between them. Here the CDR3 DNA reads TGCGCCAGCAGCCAAGGAGGGACGGCAGAAAAACTGTTTTTT. Amino acid sequence: CASSQGGTAEKLFF.

This clonotype was seen only a few times. CDR3 coding DNA: TGCAGTGCTTGGGGTGACCAGTACCAAGAGACCCAGTACTTC. Translation: CSAWGDQYQETQYF. The chain has TRBV20-1 and TRBJ2-5; no definite D call. This CDR3 spans 14 amino acids. The germline V and J ends were trimmed by 5 bases and 0 bases, with 13 bases remaining between them. CDR1 and CDR2 from the germline V gene are DFQATT and SNEGSKA (reference sequence).

The gene calls are TRBV27 and TRBJ2-7; D is possibly TRBD2 (5 bases). The length of the CDR3 is 15 residues. Germline assignment: CDR1 MNHEY and CDR2 SMNVEV (reference sequence). The V end was cut by 3 bases, the J end by 4 bases, with 16 bases between. DNA for the CDR3: TGTGCCAGCAGTTTGAAGGCATCGGGATTATACGAGCAGTACTTC. Translating gives CASSLKASGLYEQYF.

The chain links TRBV24-1 to TRBJ2-2, with D unresolved. With 10 bases removed from V and 4 bases from J, the gap between germline ends came to 9 bases. CDR3 length: 12 amino acids. CDR1 is KGHDR and CDR2 is SFDVKD in the germline V gene. CDR3 in DNA: TGTGCCACAGGGCGACTCACCGGGGAGCTGTTTTTT. As protein: CATGRLTGELFF.

V is TRBV20-1 and J is TRBJ2-7; 7 bases align to TRBD1. The CDR3 runs 13 residues. Germline trimming cut 1 base from V and 3 bases from J; bases unmatched to any gene: 3. Germline V gene data show CDR1 as DFQATT and CDR2 as SNEGSKA (reference sequence). For the CDR3, the DNA is TGCAGTGCTAGAGGGACAGGCAACTACGAGCAGTACTTC. Protein: CSARGTGNYEQYF.

In this sample, this clonotype turned up a few times. This chain uses TRBV12-3 or TRBV12-4 with TRBJ2-3; D is perhaps TRBD2 (6 bases). The germline V and J ends were trimmed by 4 bases and 0 bases, with 14 bases remaining between them. The CDR3 extends over 16 amino acids. CDR3 residues: CASSSPEGLSTDTQYF. In DNA, the CDR3 is TGTGCCAGCAGTTCCCCGGAGGGCCTAAGCACAGATACGCAGTATTTT.

The chain couples TRBV27 to TRBJ2-1, with 8 bases fitting TRBD2. The CDR3 has 15 amino acids. Germline CDR1 and CDR2: MNHEY and SMNVEV (reference sequence). With V trimmed by 4 bases and J by 4 bases, 6 bases remained unmatched. For the CDR3, the DNA is TGTGCCAGCAGTTCGGGGGTAGCGGGATACAATGAGCAGTTCTTC. It translates to CASSSGVAGYNEQFF.

The gene calls are TRBV28 and TRBJ2-1; 14 bases fit TRBD2. The CDR3 extends over 14 amino acids. CDR1 and CDR2 from the germline V gene are MDHEN and SYDVKM. The junction had 3 bases not matched to a gene; V was cut back by 6 bases and J by 8 bases. The CDR3 protein is CASRGTSGGYEQFF. The CDR3 bases are TGTGCCAGCAGAGGGACTAGCGGGGGTTATGAGCAGTTCTTC.

The chain employs TRBV11-2 and TRBJ1-2; D is ambiguous. This CDR3 spans 14 amino acids. CDR1 is SGHAT, CDR2 FQNNGV, per germline. Trimming removed 3 bases from V and 3 bases from J, with 11 bases in between. CDR3 nucleotides: TGTGCCAGCAGCTTTAGAGTCAGAGACTATGGCTACACCTTC. Translating it yields CASSFRVRDYGYTF.